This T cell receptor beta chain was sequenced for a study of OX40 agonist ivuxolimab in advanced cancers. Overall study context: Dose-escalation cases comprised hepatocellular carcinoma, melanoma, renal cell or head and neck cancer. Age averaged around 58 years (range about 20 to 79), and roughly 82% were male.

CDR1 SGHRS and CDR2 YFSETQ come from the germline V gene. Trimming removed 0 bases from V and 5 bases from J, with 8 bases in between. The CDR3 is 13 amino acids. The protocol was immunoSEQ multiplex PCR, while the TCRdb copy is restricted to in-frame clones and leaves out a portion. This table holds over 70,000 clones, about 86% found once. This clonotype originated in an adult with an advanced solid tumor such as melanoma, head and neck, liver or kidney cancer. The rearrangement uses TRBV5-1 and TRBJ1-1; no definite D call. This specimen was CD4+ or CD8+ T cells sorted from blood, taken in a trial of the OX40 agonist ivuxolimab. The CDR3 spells CASSLAGETEAFF. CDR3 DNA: TGCGCCAGCAGCTTGGCCGGGGAGACTGAAGCTTTCTTT.